Presented here are 28 T cell receptor beta chains from one specimen sequenced in a study of regulatory T cells in long-lasting Graves disease. Sample time point: persistent/refractory GD, antithyroid drugs over 5 years with positive TRAb. RNA extracted from PBMCs served as the sequencing template. Building the TCR beta libraries relied on iRepertoire HTBI primers, and CDR3 regions underwent Arm-PCR. TCRdb re-called the multiplex PCR reads with MiXCR, one entry per CDR3 protein. This table holds about 470,000 distinct CDR3 sequences, around 21% found once. Sequencing was performed on peripheral blood mononuclear cells (PBMCs), taken when the disease was refractory, from a patient treated with antithyroid drugs. The receptors were gathered from a female donor with Graves disease.

This clonotype was picked up one time. A much bigger clone sits one base away, suggesting this may be a read error. The rearrangement uses TRBV10-2 and TRBJ1-2; 7 nucleotides match TRBD1. Trimming cost V 5 bases and J 5 bases; bases outside gene matches: 5. CDR1 and CDR2 (germline): WSHSY, SAAADI. The CDR3 runs to 13 residues. The CDR3 region is CASSRTRGYGYTF. The CDR3 DNA reads TGCGCCAGCAGTAGAACCAGGGGGTATGGCTACACCTTC.

The chain recombines TRBV29-1 with TRBJ2-4; 10 bases are shared with TRBD2. The J call may be mistaken, given a closer DNA end match to TRBJ2-1. The CDR3 has 15 amino acids. The germline V gene encodes CDR1 SQVTM and CDR2 ANQGSEA. CDR3 loop: CSVEGGLALGREQFF. CDR3 bases: TGCAGCGTTGAAGGGGGACTAGCGCTTGGACGTGAGCAGTTCTTC.

The table lists this clonotype with a count of one. This chain uses TRBV15 with TRBJ2-7, with 8 bases fitting TRBD1. Germline lookup yields CDR1 LNHNV and CDR2 YYDKDF (reference sequence). The length of the CDR3 is 19 residues. Losses at the gene ends were 5 bases for V and 1 base for J; bases not matched to a gene: 19. CDR3 loop: CATSGYTTGELPPSYEQYF. CDR3 coding DNA: TGTGCCACCAGCGGATACACGACAGGGGAACTTCCCCCATCCTACGAGCAGTACTTC.

The chain uses TRBV4-1 and TRBJ2-7; 8 positions agree with TRBD2. The V and J ends lost 0 bases and 7 bases, in that order; junction bases with no gene match: 8. Germline V gene lookup returns CDR1 MGHRA and CDR2 YSYEKL. The CDR3 runs 15 residues. The CDR3 loop reads CASSQEVGRAVEQYF. For the CDR3, the DNA is TGCGCCAGCAGCCAAGAGGTCGGGAGGGCGGTGGAGCAGTACTTC.

The rearrangement links TRBV20-1 to TRBJ2-5; possible D gene TRBD2, 6 bases. This CDR3 comprises 18 residues. The germline V gene encodes CDR1 DFQATT and CDR2 SNEGSKA (reference sequence). Trimming took off 2 bases at V and 4 bases at J, with 26 bases between the two ends. The CDR3 nucleotides read TGCAGTGCTAGATCCCCCGGGGGACGGGACCTCTGGGCAGAGACCCAGTACTTC. It translates to CSARSPGGRDLWAETQYF.

This clonotype came up many times. The V gene is TRBV28, the J gene TRBJ1-1; tentatively, D is TRBD1 (5 bases). The germline V gene has CDR1 MDHEN and CDR2 SYDVKM. The germline V and J ends were trimmed by 6 bases and 12 bases, with 11 bases remaining between them. The CDR3 has 10 amino acids. The DNA for the CDR3 is TGTGCCAGCAGCTCGGGACGAACTTTCTTT. This sequence encodes CASSSGRTFF.

V and J are TRBV4-1 and TRBJ2-7; tentative D call: TRBD2 (5 bases). V lost 1 base, J lost 3 bases, and 13 bases lay in between. Per the germline V gene, CDR1 is MGHRA and CDR2 is YSYEKL. The CDR3 has 15 residues. The CDR3 nucleotides are TGCGCCAGCAGCCAAGCGCTTGGCGAGGGCTACGAGCAGTACTTC. Protein: CASSQALGEGYEQYF.

CDR3 DNA: TGTGCCAGCCCCCTTAGTTACGAGCAGTACTTC. This sequence encodes CASPLSYEQYF. The chain carries TRBV6-1 and TRBJ2-7, with D uncertain. This CDR3 is 11 amino acids long. V lost 8 bases to trimming and J lost 4 bases, with 9 bases between them. CDR1 is MNHNS, CDR2 SASEGT, per germline.

This chain joins TRBV27 and TRBJ2-7, with 9 positions matching TRBD2. CDR3 length: 14 amino acids. CDR1 and CDR2 from the germline V gene are MNHEY and SMNVEV (reference sequence). The ends lost 3 bases at V and 4 bases at J; junction bases unmatched: 4. CDR3 bases: TGTGCCAGCAGTTTTCTAGCGGGGACGTACGAGCAGTACTTC. Amino acid sequence: CASSFLAGTYEQYF.

This chain joins TRBV3-1 and TRBJ2-7; TRBD2 matches 7 bases. The CDR3 covers 16 residues. With 4 bases clipped from V and 1 base from J, the junction kept 10 bases outside the gene matches. CDR1 and CDR2 from the germline V gene are LGHDT and YNNKEL (reference sequence). CDR3 in DNA: TGTGCCAGCAGCCTCCAAGGCGGGAGACGGTCCTACGAGCAGTACTTC. This gives the protein CASSLQGGRRSYEQYF.

Points on this clonotype: Mismatch with germline at one junction end may stem from a read error. This sequence joins TRBV29-1 and TRBJ2-4, with 7 bases lining up with TRBD1. This CDR3 is built from 12 residues. Germline CDR1 and CDR2: SQVTM and ANQGSEA. The DNA of the CDR3 is TGCAGCGTTGCAGGGGGTTTCCACACTCAGTATTTC. Translating it yields CSVAGGFHTQYF.

This clonotype was observed a few times. The genes are TRBV5-1 and TRBJ1-2; 7 bases agree with TRBD1. Per germline, CDR1 SGHRS and CDR2 YFSETQ. V was clipped by 4 bases and J by 7 bases; unmatched bases: 13. CDR3 size: 15 residues. CDR3 coding DNA: TGCGCCAGCAGCCCGAGACAGGGAATCTATTCTGGCTACACCTTC. Protein: CASSPRQGIYSGYTF.

This clonotype was seen ten or more times. This chain links TRBV7-2 with TRBJ2-2, with 7 positions matching TRBD2. The ends lost 5 bases at V and 3 bases at J; junction bases unmatched: 3. This CDR3 has 14 residues. Germline V CDR1 and CDR2: SGHTA, FQGNSA. CDR3: CASSVSGHTGELFF. The CDR3 nucleotides read TGTGCCAGCAGCGTTAGCGGGCACACCGGGGAGCTGTTTTTT. Full variable domain (rest looked up from reference TRBV7-2 and TRBJ2-2): GAGVSQSPSNKVTEKGKDVELRCDPISGHTALYWYRQSLGQGLEFLIYFQGNSAPDKSGLPSDRFSAERTGGSVSTLTIQRTQQEDSAVYLCASSVSGHTGELFFGEGSRLTVL.

This clonotype has ten or more counts. In nucleotides, the CDR3 is TGTGCCTGGAGTGTAAGGGATGACGAGCAGTACTTC. Translating it yields CAWSVRDDEQYF. V is TRBV30 and J is TRBJ2-7; no definite D call. The CDR3 loop spans 12 amino acids. CDR1 and CDR2 from the germline V gene are GTSNPN and SVGIG (reference sequence). Deletions cut 0 bases from V and 5 bases from J, with 8 bases between.

This chain uses TRBV20-1 with TRBJ2-3; the match to TRBD1 covers 7 bases. V was clipped by 3 bases and J by 2 bases; unmatched bases: 8. CDR3 length equals 15 residues. In germline, CDR1 is DFQATT, CDR2 SNEGSKA (reference sequence). The CDR3 spells CSASGDRDHTDTQYF. CDR3 nucleotide sequence: TGCAGTGCTAGTGGCGACAGGGACCACACAGATACGCAGTATTTT.

The rearrangement links TRBV13 to TRBJ1-2, with 12 bases identical to TRBD1. Germline V gene sequence: CDR1 PRHDT, CDR2 FYEKMQ (reference sequence). CDR3 size: 15 residues. The V and J ends lost 5 bases and 5 bases, in that order; junction bases with no gene match: 6. Written as DNA, the CDR3 is TGTGCCAGCAGCCAAGGGACAGGGGGCGCATATGGCTACACCTTC. It codes for CASSQGTGGAYGYTF.

This clonotype was seen at least ten times. The CDR3 DNA is TGCAGCGTTTCTACCAGGGGCGGCACTGAAGCTTTCTTT. This translates into CSVSTRGGTEAFF. This chain links TRBV29-1 with TRBJ1-1; the D gene is possibly TRBD1 (6 bases). There are 13 residues in the CDR3. CDR1 and CDR2 from the germline V gene are SQVTM and ANQGSEA. V lost 5 bases and J 4 bases, leaving 14 bases between the germline ends.

This clonotype has ten or more counts. The V and J genes are TRBV28 and TRBJ1-1, with D unresolved. Looked up from germline, CDR1 is MDHEN and CDR2 is SYDVKM. V lost 2 bases to trimming and J lost 0 bases, with 16 bases between them. The CDR3 has 17 residues. The CDR3 region is CASSLPGLGRMNTEAFF. CDR3 in DNA: TGTGCCAGCAGTTTACCCGGTCTCGGAAGAATGAACACTGAAGCTTTCTTT.

The gene calls are TRBV6-5 and TRBJ2-7, with a tentative D call TRBD2 (6 bases). CDR3 length equals 15 residues. With 0 bases removed from V and 3 bases from J, the gap between germline ends came to 12 bases. Germline CDR1 MNHEY, CDR2 SVGAGI. The CDR3 DNA sequence: TGTGCCAGCAGTTACTCTGATAGCGGACACTACGAGCAGTACTTC. This translates into CASSYSDSGHYEQYF.

This chain joins TRBV20-1 and TRBJ2-7; 7 positions agree with TRBD1. The germline V gene encodes CDR1 DFQATT and CDR2 SNEGSKA (reference sequence). V lost 5 bases, J lost 0 bases, and 7 bases stayed unmatched. The CDR3 consists of 14 residues. The CDR3 protein is CSAAGQDVSYEQYF. The CDR3 coding sequence is TGCAGTGCTGCTGGACAGGATGTCTCCTACGAGCAGTACTTC.

This clonotype has ten or more counts. V is TRBV9 and J is TRBJ2-7; D not resolved. There are 14 residues in the CDR3. CDR1 and CDR2 (germline): SGDLS, YYNGEE. The V gene lost 0 bases and the J gene lost 1 base, with 8 bases spanning the gap. The chain's CDR3 is CASSVGRNSYEQYF. CDR3 nucleotide sequence: TGTGCCAGCAGCGTAGGGCGAAATTCCTACGAGCAGTACTTC.

This clonotype has a count of ten or more. The rearrangement joins TRBV29-1 to TRBJ2-7, with TRBD1 as a possible D gene (5 bases). Germline loops: CDR1 SQVTM, CDR2 ANQGSEA. The CDR3 totals 12 residues. The V end was cut by 3 bases, the J end by 2 bases, with 8 bases between. Here the CDR3 reads CSVDQGPYEQYF. CDR3 in DNA: TGCAGCGTTGATCAGGGTCCCTACGAGCAGTACTTC.

This clonotype was picked up many times. This chain joins TRBV6-2 or TRBV6-3 and TRBJ2-2, with a weak D call TRBD2 (5 bases). The CDR3 sequence is 13 residues long. Trimming shortened V by 2 bases and J by 5 bases, and 6 bases separated the two germline ends. The germline V gene has CDR1 MNHEY and CDR2 SVGEGT. CDR3 region: CASSYKRTGELFF. The CDR3 nucleotides read TGTGCCAGCAGTTACAAGCGGACCGGGGAGCTGTTTTTT.

This clonotype came up a few times. The rearrangement joins TRBV30 to TRBJ2-7; D is possibly TRBD2 (6 bases). Trimming shortened V by 5 bases and J by 2 bases, and 13 bases separated the two germline ends. This CDR3 is built from 13 residues. Per the germline V gene, CDR1 is GTSNPN and CDR2 is SVGIG (reference sequence). The CDR3 nucleotides are TGTGCCTGGGGGACTGAATTCCCCTACGAGCAGTACTTC. It encodes CAWGTEFPYEQYF.

V and J are TRBV28 and TRBJ2-1; TRBD2 might be the D (5 bases). CDR3 length equals 16 residues. The V and J ends lost 4 bases and 4 bases respectively, with 17 bases between them. CDR1 and CDR2 (germline): MDHEN, SYDVKM. The CDR3 DNA follows: TGTGCCAGCAGTTATGCTAGCCTAGACTTTTACAATGAGCAGTTCTTC. Translating gives CASSYASLDFYNEQFF. Full variable domain (rest looked up from reference TRBV28 and TRBJ2-1): DVKVTQSSRYLVKRTGEKVFLECVQDMDHENMFWYRQDPGLGLRLIYFSYDVKMKEKGDIPEGYSVSREKKERFSLILESASTNQTSMYLCASSYASLDFYNEQFFGPGTRLTVL.

With respect to this clonotype: A clone one base away is much larger, so this may be a read error. V is TRBV6-1 and J is TRBJ1-4; tentative D call: TRBD1 (5 bases). The CDR3 loop spans 12 amino acids. Germline loops: CDR1 MNHNS, CDR2 SASEGT. CDR3 amino acids: CASSEQGEKLSF. Here the CDR3 DNA reads TGTGCCAGCAGTGAACAGGGTGAAAAACTGTCTTTT.

V gene TRBV13 combines with J gene TRBJ2-5; D gene ambiguous. The V end lost 5 bases, the J end lost 2 bases, and 12 bases lay between the germline ends. Germline V gene lookup returns CDR1 PRHDT and CDR2 FYEKMQ (reference sequence). The CDR3 length is 14 residues. CDR3 in DNA: TGTGCCAGCAGCCAGGCGAAGGGACAAGAGACCCAGTACTTC. It is translated as CASSQAKGQETQYF.

This clonotype was counted at least ten times. This chain uses TRBV28 with TRBJ2-7; 11 nucleotides agree with TRBD1. The CDR3 is 15 amino acids. Germline V gene data show CDR1 as MDHEN and CDR2 as SYDVKM. Trimming removed 5 bases from V and 1 base from J; junction bases left unmatched: 4. CDR3 loop: CASSRTGGASYEQYF. The CDR3 nucleotides read TGTGCCAGCAGTAGGACAGGGGGCGCGTCCTACGAGCAGTACTTC.